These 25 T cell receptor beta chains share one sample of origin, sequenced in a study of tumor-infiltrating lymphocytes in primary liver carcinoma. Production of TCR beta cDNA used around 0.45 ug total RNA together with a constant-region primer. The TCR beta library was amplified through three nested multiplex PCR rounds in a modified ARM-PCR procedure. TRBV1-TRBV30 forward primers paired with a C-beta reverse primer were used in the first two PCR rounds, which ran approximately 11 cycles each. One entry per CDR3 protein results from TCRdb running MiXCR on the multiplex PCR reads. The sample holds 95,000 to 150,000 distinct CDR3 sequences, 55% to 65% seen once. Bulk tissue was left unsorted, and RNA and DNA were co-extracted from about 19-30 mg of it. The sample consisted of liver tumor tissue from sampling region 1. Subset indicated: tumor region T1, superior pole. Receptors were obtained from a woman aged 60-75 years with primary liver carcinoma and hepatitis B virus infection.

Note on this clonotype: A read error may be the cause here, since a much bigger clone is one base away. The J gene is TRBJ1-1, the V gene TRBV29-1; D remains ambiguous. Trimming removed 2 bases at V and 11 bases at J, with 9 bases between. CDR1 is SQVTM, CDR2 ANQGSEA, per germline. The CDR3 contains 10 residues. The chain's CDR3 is CSVEWGGAFF. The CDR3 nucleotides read TGCAGCGTTGAATGGGGTGGGGCTTTCTTT.

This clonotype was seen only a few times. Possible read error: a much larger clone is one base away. The DNA of the CDR3 is TGTGTCAGCAGCCCCATTCTAGTAGGCACCCAGTACTTC. It yields the protein CVSSPILVGTQYF. The rearrangement links TRBV12-3 or TRBV12-4 to TRBJ2-5, with D unclear. The CDR3 totals 13 residues.

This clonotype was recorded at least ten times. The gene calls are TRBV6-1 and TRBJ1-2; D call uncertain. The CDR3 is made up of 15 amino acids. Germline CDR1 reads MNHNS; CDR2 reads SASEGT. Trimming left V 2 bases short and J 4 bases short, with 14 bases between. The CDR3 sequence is CASSESQARVYGYTF. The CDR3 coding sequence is TGTGCCAGCAGTGAATCCCAGGCACGGGTCTATGGCTACACCTTC.

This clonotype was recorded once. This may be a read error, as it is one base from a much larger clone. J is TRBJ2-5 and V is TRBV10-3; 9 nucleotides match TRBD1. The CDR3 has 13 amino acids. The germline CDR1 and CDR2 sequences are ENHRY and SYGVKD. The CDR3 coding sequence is TGTGCCAGCTGGGACAGGGATCAAGAGACCCGGTACTTC. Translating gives CASWDRDQETRYF.

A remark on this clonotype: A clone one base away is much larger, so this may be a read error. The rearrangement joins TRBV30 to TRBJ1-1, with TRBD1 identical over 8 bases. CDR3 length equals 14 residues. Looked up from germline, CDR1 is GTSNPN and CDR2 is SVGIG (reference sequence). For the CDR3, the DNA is TGTGTCTGGAGCGAGGGACAGGTGAACACTGAAGCTTTCTTT. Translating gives CVWSEGQVNTEAFF.

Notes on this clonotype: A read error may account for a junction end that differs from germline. This CDR3 is CARSLDGGRNTEAFF. CDR3 bases: TGCGCCAGGAGCTTGGATGGAGGGAGGAACACTGAAGCTTTCTTT. V gene TRBV5-1 combines with J gene TRBJ1-1; D is undetermined. The CDR3 is 15 residues long. Germline lookup yields CDR1 SGHRS and CDR2 YFSETQ.

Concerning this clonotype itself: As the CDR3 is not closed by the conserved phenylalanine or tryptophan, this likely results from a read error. CDR3: CASRTRVRDRTNTGELFL. CDR3 nucleotides: TGCGCCAGCAGAACCAGGGTTAGGGACCGAACGAACACCGGGGAGCTGTTTTTG. This rearrangement joins TRBV11-3 to TRBJ2-2; D is perhaps TRBD1 or TRBD2 (5 bases each). Looked up from germline, CDR1 is SGHNT and CDR2 is YENEEA. The CDR3 runs 18 residues.

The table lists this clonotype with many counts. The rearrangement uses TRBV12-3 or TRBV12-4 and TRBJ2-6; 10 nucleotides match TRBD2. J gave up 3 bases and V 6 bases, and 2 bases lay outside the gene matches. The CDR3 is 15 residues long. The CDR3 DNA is TGTGCCAGCAGGGGACTAGCGAGTGGGGCCAACGTCCTGACTTTC. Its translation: CASRGLASGANVLTF.

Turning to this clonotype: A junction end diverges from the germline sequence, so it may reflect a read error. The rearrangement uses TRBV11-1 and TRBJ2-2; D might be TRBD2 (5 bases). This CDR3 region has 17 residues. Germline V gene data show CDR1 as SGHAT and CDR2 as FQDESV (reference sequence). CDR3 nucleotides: TGTGCCAGCAGGGGAAGAACGGGATCCGCGAACACCGGGGAACTGTCTTTT. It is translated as CASRGRTGSANTGELSF.

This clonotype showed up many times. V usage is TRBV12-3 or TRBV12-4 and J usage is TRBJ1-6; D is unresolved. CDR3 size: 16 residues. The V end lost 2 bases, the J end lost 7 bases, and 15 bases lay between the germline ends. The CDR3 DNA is TGTGCCAGCAGTTTAACCACTGCCCGACCGAATTCACCCCTCCACTTT. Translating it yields CASSLTTARPNSPLHF.

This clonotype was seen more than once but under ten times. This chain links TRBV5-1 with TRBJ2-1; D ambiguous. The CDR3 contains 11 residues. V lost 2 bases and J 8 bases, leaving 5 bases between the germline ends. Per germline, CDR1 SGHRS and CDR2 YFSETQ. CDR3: CASSFADEQFF. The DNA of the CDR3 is TGCGCCAGCAGCTTCGCGGATGAGCAGTTCTTC.

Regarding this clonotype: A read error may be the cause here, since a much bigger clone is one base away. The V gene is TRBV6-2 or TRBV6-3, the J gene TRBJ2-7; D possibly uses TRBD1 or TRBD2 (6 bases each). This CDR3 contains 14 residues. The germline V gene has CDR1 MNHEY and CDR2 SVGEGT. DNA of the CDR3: TGTGCCAGCAACTCTGACAGGACTACCTACGAGCACTACTTC. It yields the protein CASNSDRTTYEHYF.

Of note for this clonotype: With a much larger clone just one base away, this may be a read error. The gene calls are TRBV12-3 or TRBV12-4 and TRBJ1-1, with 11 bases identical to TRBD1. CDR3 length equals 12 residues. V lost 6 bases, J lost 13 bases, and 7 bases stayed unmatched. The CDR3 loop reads CASSGQGASGFF. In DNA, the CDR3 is TGTGCCAGCAGCGGACAGGGGGCATCAGGTTTCTTT.

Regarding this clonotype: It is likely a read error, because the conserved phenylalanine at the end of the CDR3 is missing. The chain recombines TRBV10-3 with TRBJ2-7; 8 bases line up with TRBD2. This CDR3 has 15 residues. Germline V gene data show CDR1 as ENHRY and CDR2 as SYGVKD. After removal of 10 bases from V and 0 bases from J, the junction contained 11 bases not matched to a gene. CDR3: CATSATSGPSYEQYI. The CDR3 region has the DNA TGTGCCACCTCCGCTACTAGCGGCCCCTCCTACGAGCAGTACATC.

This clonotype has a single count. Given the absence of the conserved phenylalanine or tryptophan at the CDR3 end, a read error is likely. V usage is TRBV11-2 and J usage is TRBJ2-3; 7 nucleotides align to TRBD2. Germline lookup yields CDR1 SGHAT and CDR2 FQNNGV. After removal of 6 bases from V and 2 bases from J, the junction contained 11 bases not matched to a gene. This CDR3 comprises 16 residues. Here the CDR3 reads CASSYTAGVNTDTQYL. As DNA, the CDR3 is TGTGCCAGCAGTTATACGGCGGGAGTTAACACAGATACGCAGTATCTT.

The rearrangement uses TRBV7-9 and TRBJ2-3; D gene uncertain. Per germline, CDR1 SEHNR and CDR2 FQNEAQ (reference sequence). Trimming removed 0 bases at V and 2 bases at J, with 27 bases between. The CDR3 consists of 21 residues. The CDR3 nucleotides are TGTGCCAGCAGCTTAGCGTCGCGGAACAGTGAGGAAAACTACCTCACAGATACGCAGTATTTT. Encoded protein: CASSLASRNSEENYLTDTQYF.

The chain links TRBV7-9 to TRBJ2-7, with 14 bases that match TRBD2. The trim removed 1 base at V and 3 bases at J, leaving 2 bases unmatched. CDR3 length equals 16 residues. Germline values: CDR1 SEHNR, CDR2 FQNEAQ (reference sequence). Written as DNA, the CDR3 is TGTGCCAGCAGCTTAGGCGGGACTAGCGGGAGCTACGAGCAGTACTTC. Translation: CASSLGGTSGSYEQYF. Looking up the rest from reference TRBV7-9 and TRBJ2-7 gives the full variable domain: DTGVSQNPRHKITKRGQNVTFRCDPISEHNRLYWYRQTLGQGPEFLTYFQNEAQLEKSRLLSDRFSAERPKGSFSTLEIQRTEQGDSAMYLCASSLGGTSGSYEQYFGPGTRLTVT.

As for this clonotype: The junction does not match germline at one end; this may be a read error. The CDR3 DNA sequence: TGCGCCAGCAGCCCCATGACTCGTTCCTACAATGAGCAGTCCTTC. It codes for CASSPMTRSYNEQSF. V gene TRBV4-1 combines with J gene TRBJ2-1; D not resolved. Germline loops: CDR1 MGHRA, CDR2 YSYEKL. The CDR3 totals 15 residues.

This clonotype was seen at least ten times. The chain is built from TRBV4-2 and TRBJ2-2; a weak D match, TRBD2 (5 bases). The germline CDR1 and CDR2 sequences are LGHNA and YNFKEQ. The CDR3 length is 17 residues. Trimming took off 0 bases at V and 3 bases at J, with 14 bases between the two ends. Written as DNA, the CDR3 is TGTGCCAGCAGCCAAGATCTTCGAGGGAGACACACCGGGGAGCTGTTTTTT. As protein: CASSQDLRGRHTGELFF.

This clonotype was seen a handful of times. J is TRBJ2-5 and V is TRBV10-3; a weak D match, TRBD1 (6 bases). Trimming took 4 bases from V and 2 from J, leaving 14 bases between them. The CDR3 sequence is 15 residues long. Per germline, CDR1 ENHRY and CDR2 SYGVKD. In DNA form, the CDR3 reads TGTGCCATCAGTGGACAGGTCAACTCTCAAGAGACCCAGTACTTC. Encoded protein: CAISGQVNSQETQYF.

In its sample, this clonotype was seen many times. This CDR3 is CASSYGRNNQPQHF. As DNA, the CDR3 is TGTGCCAGCAGTTACGGCAGAAACAATCAGCCCCAGCATTTT. This sequence joins TRBV6-6 and TRBJ1-5; D uncertain. There are 14 residues in the CDR3. The ends were cut back, 2 bases at V and 3 bases at J, with 8 bases in the middle. Germline V gives CDR1 MNHNY, CDR2 SVGAGI (reference sequence).

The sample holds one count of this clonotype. CDR3 protein: CASGPGRVLEIDEQFF. CDR3 coding DNA: TGTGCCAGCGGCCCAGGCCGGGTACTAGAGATCGATGAGCAGTTCTTC. J is TRBJ2-1 and V is TRBV11-2; possible D gene TRBD2, 5 bases. The CDR3 covers 16 residues. CDR1 and CDR2 from the germline V gene are SGHAT and FQNNGV. V gave up 8 bases and J gave up 8 bases, with 25 bases separating them.

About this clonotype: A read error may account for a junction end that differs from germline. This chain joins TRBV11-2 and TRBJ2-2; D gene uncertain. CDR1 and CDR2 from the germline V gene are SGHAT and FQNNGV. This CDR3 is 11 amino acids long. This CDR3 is CTSRSAGELFF. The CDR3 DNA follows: TGTACCAGCAGGAGTGCCGGGGAGCTGTTTTTT.

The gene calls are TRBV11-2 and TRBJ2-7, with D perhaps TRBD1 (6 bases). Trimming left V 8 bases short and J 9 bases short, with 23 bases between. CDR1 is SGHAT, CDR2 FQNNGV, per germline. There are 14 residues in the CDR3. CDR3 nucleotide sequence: TGTGCCAGCGGCCGCGACAGGACCTCGGACGGGCAGTACTTC. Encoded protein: CASGRDRTSDGQYF.

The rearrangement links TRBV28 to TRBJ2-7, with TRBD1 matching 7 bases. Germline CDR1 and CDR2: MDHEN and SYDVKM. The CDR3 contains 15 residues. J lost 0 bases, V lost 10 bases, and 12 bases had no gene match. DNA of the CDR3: TGTGCCATCCGCCAACTACAGGGGAGCTCCTACGAGCAGTACTTC. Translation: CAIRQLQGSSYEQYF. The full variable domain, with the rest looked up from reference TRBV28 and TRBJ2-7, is DVKVTQSSRYLVKRTGEKVFLECVQDMDHENMFWYRQDPGLGLRLIYFSYDVKMKEKGDIPEGYSVSREKKERFSLILESASTNQTSMYLCAIRQLQGSSYEQYFGPGTRLTVT.